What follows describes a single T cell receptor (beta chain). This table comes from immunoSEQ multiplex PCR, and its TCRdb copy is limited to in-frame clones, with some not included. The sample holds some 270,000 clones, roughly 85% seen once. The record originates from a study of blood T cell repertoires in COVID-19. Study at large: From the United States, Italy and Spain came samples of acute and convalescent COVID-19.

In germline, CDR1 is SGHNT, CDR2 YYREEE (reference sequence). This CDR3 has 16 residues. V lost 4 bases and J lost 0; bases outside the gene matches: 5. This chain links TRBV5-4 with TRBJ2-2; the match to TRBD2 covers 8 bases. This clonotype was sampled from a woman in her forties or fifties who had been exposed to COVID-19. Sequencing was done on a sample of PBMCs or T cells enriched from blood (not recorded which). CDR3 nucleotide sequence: TGTGCCAGCAGCGTAGCCGGGGGGGCGAACACCGGGGAGCTGTTTTTT. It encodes CASSVAGGANTGELFF.